This is a list of T cell receptor beta chains from one sample in a study of cytomegalovirus exposure and HLA in healthy donors. Libraries were prepared by immunoSEQ multiplex PCR; TCRdb keeps only in-frame clonotypes and omits some of them. Of 150,000 to 200,000 clones in the sample, 84% are singletons; the top ten hold around 2%. The sample consisted of PBMCs. Source of these receptors: a young man in good health and CMV-seronegative. The conserved cysteine and the conserved F or W are not part of the CDR3 here. The order of the fields is clone size, V gene, D gene, J gene, CDR3 protein. D genes are given only for firm matches. Only part of the rows carry a size: once, few, many, or a class if the clone is expanded.

clone_size: -; v_call: TRBV11-2; d_call: TRBD2; j_call: TRBJ2-2; cdr3_aa: ASSPSTAGPNTGELF
clone_size: -; v_call: TRBV7-2; d_call: -; j_call: TRBJ2-3; cdr3_aa: ASSLAGADTQY
clone_size: -; v_call: TRBV5-1; d_call: -; j_call: TRBJ2-1; cdr3_aa: ASSRGQLNEQF
clone_size: -; v_call: TRBV13; d_call: -; j_call: TRBJ2-7; cdr3_aa: ASSPELRIYEQY
clone_size: -; v_call: TRBV18; d_call: -; j_call: TRBJ1-4; cdr3_aa: ASSLTGGQEEKLF
clone_size: -; v_call: TRBV19; d_call: TRBD2; j_call: TRBJ2-1; cdr3_aa: ASSIFGGGTYNEQF
clone_size: -; v_call: TRBV5-4; d_call: TRBD1; j_call: TRBJ2-5; cdr3_aa: ASSSSGTGGQETQY
clone_size: -; v_call: TRBV6-5; d_call: -; j_call: TRBJ2-1; cdr3_aa: ASSSAGGSEQF
clone_size: once; v_call: TRBV19; d_call: TRBD2; j_call: TRBJ2-2; cdr3_aa: ASIPRGGRTGELF
clone_size: -; v_call: TRBV5-5; d_call: -; j_call: TRBJ2-2; cdr3_aa: ASSSSGLPNTGELF
clone_size: -; v_call: TRBV5-1; d_call: -; j_call: TRBJ2-2; cdr3_aa: ASGAGTTGELF
clone_size: -; v_call: TRBV7-6; d_call: -; j_call: TRBJ2-7; cdr3_aa: ASSYGPGAYEQY
clone_size: -; v_call: TRBV29-1; d_call: -; j_call: TRBJ1-4; cdr3_aa: SDKNEKLF
clone_size: -; v_call: TRBV11-1; d_call: TRBD2; j_call: TRBJ2-1; cdr3_aa: ASSRREGSYNEQF
clone_size: once; v_call: TRBV7-3; d_call: -; j_call: TRBJ2-2; cdr3_aa: ASSPDRTTGELF
clone_size: -; v_call: TRBV25-1; d_call: -; j_call: TRBJ2-1; cdr3_aa: ASSELGRDNEQF
clone_size: -; v_call: TRBV4-2; d_call: TRBD1; j_call: TRBJ2-4; cdr3_aa: ASSQDWGTDIAKNIQY
clone_size: -; v_call: TRBV7-3; d_call: -; j_call: TRBJ1-2; cdr3_aa: ASSSDPSNYGYT
clone_size: -; v_call: TRBV19; d_call: -; j_call: TRBJ1-4; cdr3_aa: ASSGSGTTNEKLF
clone_size: once; v_call: TRBV5-1; d_call: -; j_call: TRBJ2-7; cdr3_aa: ASSLADRSISY
clone_size: few; v_call: TRBV5-4; d_call: -; j_call: TRBJ1-2; cdr3_aa: ASSLVLRGRLDGYT
clone_size: once; v_call: TRBV7-9; d_call: -; j_call: TRBJ2-1; cdr3_aa: SSRLPRVGGNEQF
clone_size: -; v_call: TRBV11-2; d_call: -; j_call: TRBJ2-7; cdr3_aa: ASSFSAYEQY
clone_size: -; v_call: TRBV5-1; d_call: TRBD1; j_call: TRBJ1-1; cdr3_aa: ASSLGLGGQPDTEAF
clone_size: -; v_call: TRBV7-2; d_call: TRBD1; j_call: TRBJ1-4; cdr3_aa: ASSFTGGSEKLF
clone_size: few; v_call: TRBV27; d_call: -; j_call: TRBJ2-1; cdr3_aa: ASRSQLRSSYNEQF
clone_size: -; v_call: TRBV5-6; d_call: TRBD1; j_call: TRBJ2-7; cdr3_aa: ASSWGTGTGYTEQY
clone_size: -; v_call: TRBV18; d_call: -; j_call: TRBJ2-7; cdr3_aa: ASSPRETPYEQY
clone_size: -; v_call: TRBV2; d_call: -; j_call: TRBJ1-3; cdr3_aa: ASSLTGTSGNTIY